The present TCR beta chain was sequenced within a study of cytomegalovirus exposure and HLA in healthy donors. Across the whole study: Unique TCRs from HLA-typed donors, about 78 million of them, were held in an early data release. Study results and caveats: Associated with cytomegalovirus, according to the listing, were about 160 TCR beta chains. An analysis done earlier found most TCR beta V segments productive about 87% or about 30% of the time.

About this clone itself: Its specificity is not known.

PCR employed 60 Vbeta and 13 Jbeta primers. The table came from immunoSEQ multiplex PCR; TCRdb's copy has only in-frame clones and leaves some out. The table lists 170,000 or so clones, about 86% of them singletons. CDR1 and CDR2 (germline): SEHNR, FQNEAQ (reference sequence). V lost 5 bases and J lost 7; bases outside the gene matches: 5. The CDR3 consists of 12 residues. This sequence originates from a woman aged 25 to 39 in good health and CMV-seronegative. Sequenced sample: PBMCs. The chain employs TRBV7-9 and TRBJ2-7; 7 bases match TRBD2. In DNA form, the CDR3 reads TGTGCCAGCAGCCCGCGGGGGAGAGAGCAGTACTTC. Encoded protein: CASSPRGREQYF.